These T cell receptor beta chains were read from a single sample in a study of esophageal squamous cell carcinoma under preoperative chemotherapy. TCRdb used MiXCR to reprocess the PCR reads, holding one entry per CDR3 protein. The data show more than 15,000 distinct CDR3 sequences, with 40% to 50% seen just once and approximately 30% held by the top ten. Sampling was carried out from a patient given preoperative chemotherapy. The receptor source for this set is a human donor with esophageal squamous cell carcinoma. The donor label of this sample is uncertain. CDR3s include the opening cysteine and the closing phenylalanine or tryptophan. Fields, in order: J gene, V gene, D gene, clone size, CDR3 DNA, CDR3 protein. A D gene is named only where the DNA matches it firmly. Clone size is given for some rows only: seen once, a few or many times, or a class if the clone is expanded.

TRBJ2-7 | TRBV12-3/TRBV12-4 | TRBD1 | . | TGTGCCAGCAATGATAGGGACAGGGGAACCTACGAGCAGTACTTC | CASNDRDRGTYEQYF
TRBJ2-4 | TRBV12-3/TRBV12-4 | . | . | TGTGCCAGCAGTTTACGATTGGGGGTTGAGCGGTACTTC | CASSLRLGVERYF
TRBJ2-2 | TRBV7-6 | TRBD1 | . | TGTGCCAGCAGCAGCAACAGGGGGCTAGTCAGGGAGCTGTTTTTT | CASSSNRGLVRELFF
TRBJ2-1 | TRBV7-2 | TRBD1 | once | TGTGCCAGCAGCGGGTGGACAGGGTACAATGAGCAGTTCTTC | CASSGWTGYNEQFF
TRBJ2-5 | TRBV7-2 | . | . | TGTGCCACGAGGCACGGGGGCCGTGACCAAGAGACCCAGTACTTC | CATRHGGRDQETQYF
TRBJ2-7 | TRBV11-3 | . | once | TGTGCCAGCAGCTCGGGAGCCCAATGGGACGAGCAGTACTTC | CASSSGAQWDEQYF
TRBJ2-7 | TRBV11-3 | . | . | TGTGCCAGCAGCCCGAGGCAGTGGGCCAAAGATACGCAGTACTTC | CASSPRQWAKDTQYF
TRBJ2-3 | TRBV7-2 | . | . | TGTGCCAGCAGCTCGGACCCCACAGATACGCAGTATTTT | CASSSDPTDTQYF
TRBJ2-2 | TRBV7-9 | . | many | TGTGCCAGCAGCTTAGAAATCGGGGAGCTGTTTTTT | CASSLEIGELFF
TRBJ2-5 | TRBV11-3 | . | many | TGTGCCAGCAGCCGCTGGGGGGCGGCGGCCCAGTACTTC | CASSRWGAAAQYF
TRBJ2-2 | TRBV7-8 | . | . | TGTGCCAGCAGCCACAGGGGGGGGGCTCTCTCCGGGGAGCTGTTTTTT | CASSHRGGALSGELFF
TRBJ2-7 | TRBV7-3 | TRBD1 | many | TGTGCCAGCAGCACAACAGGGGGCCCCACCTACGAGCAGTACTTC | CASSTTGGPTYEQYF
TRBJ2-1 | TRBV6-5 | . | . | TGTGCCAGCAGTTCCCCGTCCAGGGGATCCTGGGGCTATGAGCAGTTCTTC | CASSSPSRGSWGYEQFF
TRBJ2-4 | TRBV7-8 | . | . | TGTGCCAGCAGCTTAGTAACAGGCATTCAGTACTTC | CASSLVTGIQYF
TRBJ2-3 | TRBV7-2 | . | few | TGTGCCAGCAGCCAATATAGTGGGCAGGGGACAGATACGCAGTATTTT | CASSQYSGQGTDTQYF
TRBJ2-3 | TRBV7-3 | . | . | TGTGCCAGCAGCTTAACCCGGGGAAGCACAGATACGCAGTATTTT | CASSLTRGSTDTQYF
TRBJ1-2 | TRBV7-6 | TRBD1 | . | TGTGCCAGCAGCTTAGCTACAGGGGGCGTCAGTGGCTACACCTTC | CASSLATGGVSGYTF
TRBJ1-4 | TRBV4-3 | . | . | TGCGCCAGCAGCCGCCAACAGGGCCTCTTGGAAAAACTGTTTTTT | CASSRQQGLLEKLFF
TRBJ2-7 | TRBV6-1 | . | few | TGTGCCAGTAGGGATCATATGGTGGACTCCTACGAGCAGTACTTC | CASRDHMVDSYEQYF
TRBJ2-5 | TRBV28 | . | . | TGTGCCAGCAGTTTTCTGGGAAAAGAGACCCAGTACTTC | CASSFLGKETQYF
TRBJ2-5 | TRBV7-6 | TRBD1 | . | TGTGCCAGCAGCCTCGGGACAGGGTGGGAGACCCAGTACTTC | CASSLGTGWETQYF
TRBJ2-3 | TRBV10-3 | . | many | TGTGCCATCAGGGGTGGCTCGGCGGGTACAGATACGCAGTATTTT | CAIRGGSAGTDTQYF
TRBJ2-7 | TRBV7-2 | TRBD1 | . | TGTCCCAGCCGCGCACCACAGGGGTGGACCAAAGACATGCAGTACTTC | CPSRAPQGWTKDMQYF
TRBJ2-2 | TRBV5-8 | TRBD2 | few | TGTGCCAGCAGCCCTTTGGGACTAGCGGACAACACCGGGGAGCTGTTTTTT | CASSPLGLADNTGELFF
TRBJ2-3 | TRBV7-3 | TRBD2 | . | TGTGCCAGCAGCGCTACTAGCGGGGAGAAAAATACGCAGTATTTC | CASSATSGEKNTQYF
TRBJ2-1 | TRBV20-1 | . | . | TGCAGTGGGCAGGCCGACTCATACAATGAGCAGTTCTTC | CSGQADSYNEQFF
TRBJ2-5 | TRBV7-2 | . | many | TGTGCCAGCAGTCTTCGGACGGGTCAAGAGACCCAGTACTTC | CASSLRTGQETQYF
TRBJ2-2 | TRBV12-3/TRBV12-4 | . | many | TGTGCCAGCAACGGGGACGACACCTCGAACACCGGGGAGCTGTTTTTT | CASNGDDTSNTGELFF
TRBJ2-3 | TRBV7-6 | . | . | TGTGGCAGCAGGGTAGCCATCCAGGATACGCAGTATTTC | CGSRVAIQDTQYF
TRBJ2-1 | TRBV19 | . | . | TGTGCCAGTAGTATAATTGGGTCCGCCGGCAATGAGCAGTTCTTC | CASSIIGSAGNEQFF
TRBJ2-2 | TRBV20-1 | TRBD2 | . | TGCAGTGCTAGAGTAGAGACTAGCGGGCTCACCGGGGAGCTGTTTTTT | CSARVETSGLTGELFF
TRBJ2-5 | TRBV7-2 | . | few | TGTGCCAGCAGCTTTAGGACTCCTCCTGGTGAGCAGTACTTC | CASSFRTPPGEQYF
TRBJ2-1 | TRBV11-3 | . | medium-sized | TGTGCCAGCAGCTTAGATGGGACGGGGGACAATGAGCAGTTCTTC | CASSLDGTGDNEQFF
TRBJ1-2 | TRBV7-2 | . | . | TGTGCCAGCAGCTTAGGAACGAATAACTATGGCTACACCTTC | CASSLGTNNYGYTF
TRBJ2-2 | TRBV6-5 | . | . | TGTGCCAGCAGTTACTCGACGACGAACACCGGGGAGCTGTTTTTT | CASSYSTTNTGELFF
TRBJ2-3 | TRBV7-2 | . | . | TGTGCCAGCAGCGCACGGGGGCGGGGGACCACAGATACGCAGTATTTC | CASSARGRGTTDTQYF
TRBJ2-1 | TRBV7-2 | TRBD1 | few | TGTGCCAGCAGCAAGTACGGGACAGGGTCCTACAATGAGCAGTTCTTC | CASSKYGTGSYNEQFF
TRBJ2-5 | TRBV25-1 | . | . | TGTGCCAGCAGTGAAGGGGGAAAAGAGACCCAGTACTTC | CASSEGGKETQYF
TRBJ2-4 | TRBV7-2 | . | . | TGTGCCAGGGGGCAGGACGTACTAGCCCAAAACATCCAGTACTTC | CARGQDVLAQNIQYF
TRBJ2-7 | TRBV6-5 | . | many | TGTGCCAGCAGTTCGGACCCTAGTCCGATCTACGAGCAGTACTTC | CASSSDPSPIYEQYF
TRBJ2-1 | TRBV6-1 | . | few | TGTGCCAGCAGTGCCCGGGTCAATGAGCAGTTCTTC | CASSARVNEQFF
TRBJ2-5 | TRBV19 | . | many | TGTGCCAGTAGTATCCAGAAACAAGAGACCCAGTACTTC | CASSIQKQETQYF
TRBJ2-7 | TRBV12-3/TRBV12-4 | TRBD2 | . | TGTGCCAGCAGAACCGGGACTAGCGGGACCTACGAGCAGTACTTC | CASRTGTSGTYEQYF
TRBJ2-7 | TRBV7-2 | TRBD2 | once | TGTGCCAGCCGCGTAGTGGGGGGGAGGGCCACAAACACGCAGTACTTC | CASRVVGGRATNTQYF
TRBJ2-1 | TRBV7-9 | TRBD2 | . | TGTGCCAGCAGCCCAACCACGGGACTAGCGGGATCCCACGGGGAGCAGTTCTTC | CASSPTTGLAGSHGEQFF
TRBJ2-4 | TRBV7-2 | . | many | TGTGCCAGCAGCCCCGGTCTAGCCAAAAACATTCAGTACTTC | CASSPGLAKNIQYF
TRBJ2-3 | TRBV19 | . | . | TGTGCCAGTAGTAGCCCCGCGAAGCCAAGCACAGATACGCAGTATTTT | CASSSPAKPSTDTQYF
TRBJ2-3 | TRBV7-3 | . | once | TGTGCCAGCTCCGGCCTCACAGATACGCAGTATTTT | CASSGLTDTQYF
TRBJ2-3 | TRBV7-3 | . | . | TGTGCCAGCAGCTTATGGGCAAGAAGTACAGATACGCAGTATTTT | CASSLWARSTDTQYF
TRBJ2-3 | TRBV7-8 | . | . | TGTGCCAGCAGCTTAGGGCTGAGAGGCACAGATACGCAGTATTTT | CASSLGLRGTDTQYF
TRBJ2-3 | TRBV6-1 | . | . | TGTGCCAGCTCTAAAGGGGATACGCAGTATTTT | CASSKGDTQYF
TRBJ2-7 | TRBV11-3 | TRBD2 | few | TGTGCCAGCAGCCCGTCTGGGGAGCGGGAACGCAACGACGAGCAGTACTTC | CASSPSGERERNDEQYF
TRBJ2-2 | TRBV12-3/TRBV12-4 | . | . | TGTGCCATCCGGCAGGGTTCCGCCGGGGAGCTGTTTTTT | CAIRQGSAGELFF
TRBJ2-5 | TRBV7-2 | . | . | TGTGCCAGCAGCTTATCGGCCTTGGGAGAGACCTGGTACTTC | CASSLSALGETWYF
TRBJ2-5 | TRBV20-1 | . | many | TGCAGTGCTGCCTCATCAACTAGTATGCGAGAGACCCAGTACTTC | CSAASSTSMRETQYF